The 7 T cell receptor beta chains below were found in one sample sequenced in a study of T cell responses to AZD1222 COVID-19 vaccine. Clones were read by immunoSEQ multiplex PCR, and TCRdb kept only the in-frame ones, dropping some. The repertoire holds about 120,000 clones, just over 90% seen once, with 4% to 6% in the top ten. The sequencing used peripheral blood, collected 28 days after the second AZD1222 dose. These receptors came from an adult who received the AZD1222 COVID-19 vaccine.

This clone was detected once. This CDR3 reads CASSLQAAVWETQYF. The DNA for the CDR3 is TGTGCCAGCAGTCTACAGGCGGCGGTTTGGGAGACCCAGTACTTC. The chain uses TRBV6-5 and TRBJ2-5, with a tentative D call TRBD1 (5 bases). Per germline, CDR1 MNHEY and CDR2 SVGAGI. Trimming stripped 5 bases from V and 5 bases from J, with 18 bases between. This CDR3 contains 15 residues.

The chain has TRBV28 and TRBJ2-5, with no clear D. CDR3 length: 12 amino acids. Trimming took off 6 bases at V and 2 bases at J, with 7 bases between the two ends. Germline assignment: CDR1 MDHEN and CDR2 SYDVKM. The DNA for the CDR3 is TGTGCCAGCAGAACCCCACAAGAGACCCAGTACTTC. This sequence encodes CASRTPQETQYF.

This sequence joins TRBV6-4 and TRBJ2-1; tentative D call: TRBD1 (6 bases). The germline gives CDR1 MRHNA, CDR2 SNTAGT. V shed 8 bases and J shed 4 bases, with 12 bases lying between them. CDR3 length: 13 residues. Written as DNA, the CDR3 is TGTGCCAGCTCCCCACAGGGTTACAATGAGCAGTTCTTC. Amino acids: CASSPQGYNEQFF.

The J gene is TRBJ1-2, the V gene TRBV19, with D possibly matching TRBD1 (6 bases). The CDR3 runs to 14 residues. Germline V CDR1 and CDR2: LNHDA, SQIVND (reference sequence). Trimming cost V 4 bases and J 6 bases, with 15 bases left between them. The CDR3 coding sequence is TGTGCCAGTAGTAATCCCAACAGGGTGGATGGCTACACCTTC. Translating it yields CASSNPNRVDGYTF.

V and J are TRBV11-2 and TRBJ1-2, with D unresolved. CDR1 SGHAT and CDR2 FQNNGV come from the germline V gene. The germline V and J ends were trimmed by 1 base and 10 bases, with 16 bases remaining between them. This CDR3 is built from 14 residues. CDR3 in amino acids: CASSLVRGAPDYTF. CDR3 bases: TGTGCCAGCAGCTTAGTTAGAGGCGCCCCTGACTACACCTTC.

CDR3 nucleotides: TGTGCCAGCAGCGTAGGAGACGTCGGAAACACCGGGGAGCTGTTTTTT. This gives the protein CASSVGDVGNTGELFF. The chain has TRBV9 and TRBJ2-2; D is undetermined. CDR1 and CDR2 (germline): SGDLS, YYNGEE. Trimming took off 0 bases at V and 2 bases at J, with 11 bases between the two ends. CDR3 length: 16 amino acids.

The chain uses TRBV7-3 and TRBJ2-1, with 8 nucleotides matching TRBD2. The trim removed 2 bases at V and 8 bases at J, leaving 11 bases unmatched. The CDR3 loop spans 16 amino acids. Germline V lookup: CDR1 SGHTA, CDR2 FQGTGA. CDR3 region: CASSLYSREGRDEQFF. The CDR3 DNA reads TGTGCCAGCAGCTTATATAGTCGGGAGGGCCGGGATGAGCAGTTCTTC.